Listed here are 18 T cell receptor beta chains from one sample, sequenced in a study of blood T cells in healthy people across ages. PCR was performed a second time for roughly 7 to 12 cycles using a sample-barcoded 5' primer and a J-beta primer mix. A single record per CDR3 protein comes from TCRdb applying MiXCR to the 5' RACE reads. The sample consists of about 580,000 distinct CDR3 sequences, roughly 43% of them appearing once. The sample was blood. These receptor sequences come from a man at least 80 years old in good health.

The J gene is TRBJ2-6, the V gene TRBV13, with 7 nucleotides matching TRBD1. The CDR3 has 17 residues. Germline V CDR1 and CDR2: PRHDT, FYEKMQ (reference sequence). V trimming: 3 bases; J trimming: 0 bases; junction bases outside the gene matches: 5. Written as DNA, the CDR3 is TGTGCCAGCAGCTTTTCCAGGGGGAACTCTGGGGCCAACGTCCTGACTTTC. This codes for CASSFSRGNSGANVLTF.

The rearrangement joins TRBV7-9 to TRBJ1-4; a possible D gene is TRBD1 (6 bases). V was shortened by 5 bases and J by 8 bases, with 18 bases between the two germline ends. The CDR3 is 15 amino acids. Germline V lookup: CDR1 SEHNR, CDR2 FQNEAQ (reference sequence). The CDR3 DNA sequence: TGTGCCAGCAGCCCCCGACAGGTGTTGAGGGAAAAACTGTTTTTT. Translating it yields CASSPRQVLREKLFF.

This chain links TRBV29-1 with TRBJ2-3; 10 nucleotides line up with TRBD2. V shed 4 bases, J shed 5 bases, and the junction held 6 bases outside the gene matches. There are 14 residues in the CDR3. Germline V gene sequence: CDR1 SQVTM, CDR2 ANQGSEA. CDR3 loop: CSVGEAGGGDTQYF. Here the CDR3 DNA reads TGCAGCGTTGGGGAAGCGGGGGGGGGAGATACGCAGTATTTT.

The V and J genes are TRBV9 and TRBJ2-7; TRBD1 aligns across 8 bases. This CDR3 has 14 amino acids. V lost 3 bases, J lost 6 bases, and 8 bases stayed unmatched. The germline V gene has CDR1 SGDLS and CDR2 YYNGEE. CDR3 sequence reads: CASSETGALREQYF. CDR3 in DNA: TGTGCCAGCAGCGAGACAGGGGCCTTACGCGAGCAGTACTTC.

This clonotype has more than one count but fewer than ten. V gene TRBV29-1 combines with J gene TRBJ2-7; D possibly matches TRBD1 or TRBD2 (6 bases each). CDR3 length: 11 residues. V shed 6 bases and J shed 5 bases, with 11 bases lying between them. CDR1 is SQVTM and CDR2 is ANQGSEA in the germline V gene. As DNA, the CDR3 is TGCAGCGTAAAAGGGGGGAACGAGCAGTACTTC. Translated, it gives CSVKGGNEQYF.

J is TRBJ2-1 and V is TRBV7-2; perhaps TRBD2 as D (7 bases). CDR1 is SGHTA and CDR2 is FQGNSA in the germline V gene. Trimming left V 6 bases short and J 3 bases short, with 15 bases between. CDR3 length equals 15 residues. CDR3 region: CASSSLGGRYNEQFF. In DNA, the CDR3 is TGTGCCAGCAGTTCGTTGGGGGGGCGCTACAATGAGCAGTTCTTC.

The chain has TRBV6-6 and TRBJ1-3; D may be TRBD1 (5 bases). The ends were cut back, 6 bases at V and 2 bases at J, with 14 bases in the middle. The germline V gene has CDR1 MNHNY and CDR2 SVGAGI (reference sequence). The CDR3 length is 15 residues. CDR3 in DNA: TGTGCCAGCAGGGGAGCCGGGACGGCTGGAAACACCATATATTTT. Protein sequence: CASRGAGTAGNTIYF.

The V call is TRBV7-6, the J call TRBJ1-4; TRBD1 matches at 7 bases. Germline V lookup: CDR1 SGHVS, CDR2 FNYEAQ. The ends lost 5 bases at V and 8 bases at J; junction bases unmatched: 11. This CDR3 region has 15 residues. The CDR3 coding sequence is TGTGCCAGCAGCCCTCGGGACAGTTTTGGCGAAAAACTGTTTTTT. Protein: CASSPRDSFGEKLFF.

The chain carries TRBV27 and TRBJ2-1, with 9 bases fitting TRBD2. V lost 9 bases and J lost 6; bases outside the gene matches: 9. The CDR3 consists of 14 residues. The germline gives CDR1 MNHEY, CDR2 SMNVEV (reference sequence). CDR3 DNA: TGTGCCAGTTCCGAAGCGGGGGGTCGCAATGAGCAGTTCTTC. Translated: CASSEAGGRNEQFF.

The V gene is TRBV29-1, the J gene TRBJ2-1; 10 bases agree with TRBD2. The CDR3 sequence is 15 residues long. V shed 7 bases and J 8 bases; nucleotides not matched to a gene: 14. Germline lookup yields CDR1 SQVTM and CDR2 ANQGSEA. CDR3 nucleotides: TGCAGCGCCCTGACAGGGTCTAGCGGGAGATATGAGCAGTTCTTC. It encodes CSALTGSSGRYEQFF.

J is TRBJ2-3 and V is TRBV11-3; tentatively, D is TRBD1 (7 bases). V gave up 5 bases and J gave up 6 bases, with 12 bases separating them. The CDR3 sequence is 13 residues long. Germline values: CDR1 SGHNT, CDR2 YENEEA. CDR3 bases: TGTGCCAGCAGCGGGGGGACAGTGGATACGCAGTATTTT. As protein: CASSGGTVDTQYF.

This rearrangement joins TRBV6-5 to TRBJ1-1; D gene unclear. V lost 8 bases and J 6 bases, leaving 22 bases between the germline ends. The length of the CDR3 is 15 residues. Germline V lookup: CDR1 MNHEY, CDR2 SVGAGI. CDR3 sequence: CASSYRPGYGAEAFF. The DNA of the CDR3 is TGTGCCAGCTCCTACCGGCCGGGGTACGGCGCTGAAGCTTTCTTT.

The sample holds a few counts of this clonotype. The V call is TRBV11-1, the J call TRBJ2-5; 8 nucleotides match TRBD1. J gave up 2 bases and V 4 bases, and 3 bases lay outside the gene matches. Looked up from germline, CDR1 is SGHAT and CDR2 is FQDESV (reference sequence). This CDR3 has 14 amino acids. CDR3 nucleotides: TGTGCCAGCAGCTCCCACAGGGGGCAAGAGACCCAGTACTTC. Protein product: CASSSHRGQETQYF.

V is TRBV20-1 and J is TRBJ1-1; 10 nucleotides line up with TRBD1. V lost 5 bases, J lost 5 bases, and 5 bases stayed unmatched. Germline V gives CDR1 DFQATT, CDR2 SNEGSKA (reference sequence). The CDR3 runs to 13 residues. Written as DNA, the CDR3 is TGCAGTGCTGTCCGGGACAGGGGAACTGAAGCTTTCTTT. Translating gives CSAVRDRGTEAFF.

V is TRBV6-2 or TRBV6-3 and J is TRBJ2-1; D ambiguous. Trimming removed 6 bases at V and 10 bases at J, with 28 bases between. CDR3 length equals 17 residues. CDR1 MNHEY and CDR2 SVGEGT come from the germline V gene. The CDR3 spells CASSPLPDRWGLREQFF. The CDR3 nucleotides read TGTGCCAGCAGCCCCCTACCAGACCGGTGGGGTTTACGGGAGCAGTTCTTC.

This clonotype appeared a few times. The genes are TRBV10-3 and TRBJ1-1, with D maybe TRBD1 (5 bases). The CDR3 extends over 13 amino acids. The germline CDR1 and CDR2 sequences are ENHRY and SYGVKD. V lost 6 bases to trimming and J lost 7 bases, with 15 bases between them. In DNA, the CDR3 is TGTGCCATCAGGGGCGAGGGGTTAAGTGAAGCTTTCTTT. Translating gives CAIRGEGLSEAFF.

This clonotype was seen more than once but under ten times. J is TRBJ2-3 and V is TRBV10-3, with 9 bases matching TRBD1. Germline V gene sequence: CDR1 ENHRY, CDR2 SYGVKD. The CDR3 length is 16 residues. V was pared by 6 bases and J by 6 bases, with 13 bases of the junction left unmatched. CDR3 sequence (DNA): TGTGCCATCAGAGGACAGGGGAGTTTGGGACGGGATACGCAGTATTTT. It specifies CAIRGQGSLGRDTQYF.

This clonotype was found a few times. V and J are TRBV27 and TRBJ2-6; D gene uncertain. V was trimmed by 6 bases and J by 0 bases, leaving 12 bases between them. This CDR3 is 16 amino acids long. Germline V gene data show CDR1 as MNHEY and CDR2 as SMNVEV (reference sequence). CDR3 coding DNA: TGTGCCAGCAGCCACCTCCTCACCTCTGGGGCCAACGTCCTGACTTTC. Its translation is CASSHLLTSGANVLTF.